These T cell receptor beta chains were read from a single sample in a study of T cell clonotyping in hematopoietic cell transplantation. Clones were sequenced by immunoSEQ multiplex PCR, and TCRdb holds only the in-frame ones, with some missing. The table lists roughly 28,000 clones, 85% to 95% of them singletons. The specimen was peripheral blood mononuclear cells, collected before stem cell transplant. Receptor source: a man between 45 and 60 years old with acute myeloid leukemia. Some clones in this sample may be carry-over from other donors' samples. CDR3s include the opening cysteine and the closing phenylalanine or tryptophan. The D gene is left open where the match is weak. Clone size is shown for a subset of rows, as once, few, many or a class of expanded clone.

d_gene: TRBD1; v_gene: TRBV2; j_gene: TRBJ1-2; abundance: .; CDR3nt: TGTGCCAGCAGTGAAGTGCAGGGGGAAATAATTAGTGGCTACACCTTC; CDR3aa: CASSEVQGEIISGYTF
d_gene: TRBD2; v_gene: TRBV7-2; j_gene: TRBJ2-2; abundance: .; CDR3nt: TGTGCCAGCACCCTCTTTTATAGCGGGGGGCGTTCGAACACCGGGGAGCTGTTTTTT; CDR3aa: CASTLFYSGGRSNTGELFF
d_gene: .; v_gene: TRBV11-3; j_gene: TRBJ2-5; abundance: .; CDR3nt: TGTGCCAGCAGCTCTGGAAGGGGGGGGACCCAGTACTTC; CDR3aa: CASSSGRGGTQYF
d_gene: .; v_gene: TRBV9; j_gene: TRBJ2-3; abundance: .; CDR3nt: TGTGCCAGCAGCGTAGGAGCTAGCAGGTCTAGCACAGATACGCAGTATTTT; CDR3aa: CASSVGASRSSTDTQYF
d_gene: TRBD1; v_gene: TRBV11-2; j_gene: TRBJ1-1; abundance: .; CDR3nt: TGTGCCAGCAGGCTCCTCAGGGGGAGGGACACTGAAGCTTTCTTT; CDR3aa: CASRLLRGRDTEAFF
d_gene: TRBD2; v_gene: TRBV4-3; j_gene: TRBJ2-2; abundance: .; CDR3nt: TGCGCCAGCAGCCAAGGCCCACTGTCCACACACTCGGGGGGGCTGTTTTTT; CDR3aa: CASSQGPLSTHSGGLFF
d_gene: .; v_gene: TRBV7-7; j_gene: TRBJ2-2; abundance: .; CDR3nt: TGTGCCAGCAGCTTAATGGTGGGATCCGGGGAGCTGTTTTTT; CDR3aa: CASSLMVGSGELFF
d_gene: .; v_gene: TRBV10-3; j_gene: TRBJ1-1; abundance: once; CDR3nt: TGTGCCATCAGTCTCCAGGGGAGTATGGCTGAAGCTTTCTTT; CDR3aa: CAISLQGSMAEAFF
d_gene: TRBD2; v_gene: TRBV30; j_gene: TRBJ2-1; abundance: once; CDR3nt: TGTGCCTGGGGGAGACTAGCGGGAGGTTGGGGTGAGCAGTTCTTC; CDR3aa: CAWGRLAGGWGEQFF
d_gene: .; v_gene: TRBV30; j_gene: TRBJ2-3; abundance: .; CDR3nt: TGTGCCTGGGGGATGGAATTGGGGGACGACACAGATACGCAGTATTTT; CDR3aa: CAWGMELGDDTDTQYF
d_gene: .; v_gene: TRBV19; j_gene: TRBJ2-7; abundance: .; CDR3nt: TGTGCCAGTAGTCCCCGACAGGATGCCTACGAGCAGTACTTC; CDR3aa: CASSPRQDAYEQYF
d_gene: .; v_gene: TRBV7-9; j_gene: TRBJ2-7; abundance: few; CDR3nt: TGTGCCAGCAGCTTGGCGGTTCACTACGAGCAGTACTTC; CDR3aa: CASSLAVHYEQYF
d_gene: .; v_gene: TRBV11-1; j_gene: TRBJ1-1; abundance: .; CDR3nt: TGTGCCAGCAGCTTATCGGGTGTCACTGAAGCTTTCTTT; CDR3aa: CASSLSGVTEAFF
d_gene: TRBD2; v_gene: TRBV18; j_gene: TRBJ2-1; abundance: .; CDR3nt: TGTGCCAGCTCACGAGGACTAGAGGTGAATGAGCAGTTCTTC; CDR3aa: CASSRGLEVNEQFF
d_gene: .; v_gene: TRBV9; j_gene: TRBJ1-2; abundance: .; CDR3nt: TGTGCCAGCGGCACTGCTCCGGACCTTGACTATGGCTACACCTTC; CDR3aa: CASGTAPDLDYGYTF
d_gene: .; v_gene: TRBV7-2; j_gene: TRBJ2-7; abundance: .; CDR3nt: TGTGCCAGCAGCGCAAGGGGACCCAGCTCCTACGAGCAGTACTTC; CDR3aa: CASSARGPSSYEQYF
d_gene: .; v_gene: TRBV28; j_gene: TRBJ2-4; abundance: .; CDR3nt: TGTGCCAGCAGTACCACGGACTACTTAGCCAAAAACATTCAGTACTTC; CDR3aa: CASSTTDYLAKNIQYF
d_gene: TRBD1; v_gene: TRBV19; j_gene: TRBJ1-1; abundance: .; CDR3nt: TGTGCCAGTAGTATCCTGGGATTCCGGGACAGGGGGACGAACACTGAAGCTTTCTTT; CDR3aa: CASSILGFRDRGTNTEAFF
d_gene: .; v_gene: TRBV28; j_gene: TRBJ2-7; abundance: once; CDR3nt: TGTGCCAGCAGACAGACTTCGGAGCAGTACTTC; CDR3aa: CASRQTSEQYF
d_gene: .; v_gene: TRBV5-5; j_gene: TRBJ2-2; abundance: .; CDR3nt: TGTGCCAGTCAGTCCGGGACGAACACCGGGGAGCTGTTTTTT; CDR3aa: CASQSGTNTGELFF
d_gene: .; v_gene: TRBV5-6; j_gene: TRBJ2-5; abundance: .; CDR3nt: TGTGCCAGCACCAACCTCGTCGAGACAGCCCAAGAGACCCAGTACTTC; CDR3aa: CASTNLVETAQETQYF
d_gene: .; v_gene: TRBV28; j_gene: TRBJ1-2; abundance: .; CDR3nt: TGTGCCAGCACAGGGGAGGAGGGCTACACCTTC; CDR3aa: CASTGEEGYTF
d_gene: TRBD2; v_gene: TRBV4-1; j_gene: TRBJ2-3; abundance: .; CDR3nt: TGCGCCAGCAGCCGATCACTAGCGGGAGTCACAGATACGCAGTATTTT; CDR3aa: CASSRSLAGVTDTQYF
d_gene: .; v_gene: TRBV10-2; j_gene: TRBJ1-2; abundance: .; CDR3nt: TGCGCCAGCAGTGGAACGACCAGCTATGGCTACACCTTC; CDR3aa: CASSGTTSYGYTF
d_gene: .; v_gene: TRBV5-4; j_gene: TRBJ1-1; abundance: .; CDR3nt: TGTGCCAGCAGCTTGGATCCAGGGCCTGGGGAAGCTTTCTTT; CDR3aa: CASSLDPGPGEAFF
d_gene: .; v_gene: TRBV19; j_gene: TRBJ2-1; abundance: .; CDR3nt: TGTGCCAGTAGTATAGCGGGAGAGGGGTACAATGAGCAGTTCTTC; CDR3aa: CASSIAGEGYNEQFF
d_gene: .; v_gene: TRBV9; j_gene: TRBJ2-6; abundance: few; CDR3nt: TGTGCCAGCAGCGACCCTGGGGCAGGGTCAGGGGAGGGGGCCAACGTCCTGACTTTC; CDR3aa: CASSDPGAGSGEGANVLTF
d_gene: .; v_gene: TRBV7-6; j_gene: TRBJ2-5; abundance: .; CDR3nt: TGTGCCAGCAGCTGGAGCGGGTCCAGGGGAGAGACCCAGTACTTC; CDR3aa: CASSWSGSRGETQYF
d_gene: TRBD1; v_gene: TRBV6-5; j_gene: TRBJ2-7; abundance: .; CDR3nt: TGTGCCAGCAGTAACAGGGGGGCCTACGAGCAGTACTTC; CDR3aa: CASSNRGAYEQYF
d_gene: TRBD1; v_gene: TRBV28; j_gene: TRBJ2-1; abundance: .; CDR3nt: TGTGCCAGCAGTTTATCGGGGACAGGGACGGCAAATGAGCAGTTCTTC; CDR3aa: CASSLSGTGTANEQFF
d_gene: .; v_gene: TRBV2; j_gene: TRBJ1-2; abundance: .; CDR3nt: TGTGCCAGCAGTGCCTCACGGGGGAACTATGGCTACACCTTC; CDR3aa: CASSASRGNYGYTF
d_gene: TRBD1; v_gene: TRBV6-6; j_gene: TRBJ1-2; abundance: .; CDR3nt: TGTGCCAGCAGTACCAGACCCACAGGGGCCTTCGGCTACACCTTC; CDR3aa: CASSTRPTGAFGYTF
d_gene: TRBD2; v_gene: TRBV27; j_gene: TRBJ2-7; abundance: .; CDR3nt: TGTGCCAGCAGTTTATCACTAGCGGGGACCTACGAGCAGTACTTC; CDR3aa: CASSLSLAGTYEQYF
d_gene: .; v_gene: TRBV1; j_gene: TRBJ2-3; abundance: .; CDR3nt: TGCACCAGCAGCCAAGATTTAGCGGGGGGGTCTTCAGATACGCAGTATTTT; CDR3aa: CTSSQDLAGGSSDTQYF
d_gene: .; v_gene: TRBV4-3; j_gene: TRBJ2-3; abundance: once; CDR3nt: TGCGCCAGCAGCCAAGAGGTGCGGGCCACGCAGTATTTT; CDR3aa: CASSQEVRATQYF
d_gene: TRBD1; v_gene: TRBV19; j_gene: TRBJ1-5; abundance: .; CDR3nt: TGTGCCAGTAGTCCTCGGACAGGGGCTTGGGATCAGCCCCAGCATTTT; CDR3aa: CASSPRTGAWDQPQHF
d_gene: .; v_gene: TRBV7-8; j_gene: TRBJ2-3; abundance: .; CDR3nt: TGTGCCAGCAGCCCCTGGGCGGGCTTAACAGATACGCAGTATTTT; CDR3aa: CASSPWAGLTDTQYF
d_gene: .; v_gene: TRBV25-1; j_gene: TRBJ1-5; abundance: .; CDR3nt: TGTGCCAGCAGTGGACCGGGGCACGGGCAGCCCCAGCATTTT; CDR3aa: CASSGPGHGQPQHF
d_gene: .; v_gene: TRBV29-1; j_gene: TRBJ2-1; abundance: .; CDR3nt: TGCAGCTCCAACGGGGCTTACAATGAGCAGTTCTTC; CDR3aa: CSSNGAYNEQFF
d_gene: .; v_gene: TRBV4-1; j_gene: TRBJ1-2; abundance: .; CDR3nt: TGCGCCAGCAGCCAACCCATTCGGGGCCACTATGGCTACACCTTC; CDR3aa: CASSQPIRGHYGYTF
d_gene: .; v_gene: TRBV2; j_gene: TRBJ1-2; abundance: .; CDR3nt: TGTGCCAGCAGTGAAGGGGCGTCGATCTATGGCTACACCTTC; CDR3aa: CASSEGASIYGYTF
d_gene: .; v_gene: TRBV10-3; j_gene: TRBJ1-1; abundance: .; CDR3nt: TGTGCCATCAGTGACCCCCAAGCTCGCGAAGCTTTCTTT; CDR3aa: CAISDPQAREAFF
d_gene: .; v_gene: TRBV5-4; j_gene: TRBJ2-7; abundance: .; CDR3nt: TGTGCCAGCAGCTTGGCAATACTAGGCCCCTTAACTGACGAGCAGTACTTC; CDR3aa: CASSLAILGPLTDEQYF
d_gene: .; v_gene: TRBV6-5; j_gene: TRBJ2-7; abundance: .; CDR3nt: TGTGCCAGCAGTTACCTACCAGGGCCCCCAACCTACGAGCAGTACTTC; CDR3aa: CASSYLPGPPTYEQYF
d_gene: TRBD1; v_gene: TRBV19; j_gene: TRBJ1-2; abundance: .; CDR3nt: TGTGCCTCCTACCCGGGACAGCAACAATATTTATCCTATGGCTACACCTTC; CDR3aa: CASYPGQQQYLSYGYTF
d_gene: TRBD2; v_gene: TRBV5-4; j_gene: TRBJ2-3; abundance: .; CDR3nt: TGTGCCAGCAGCAGGACTAGCGGGGGGGCAGCAGATACGCAGTATTTT; CDR3aa: CASSRTSGGAADTQYF
d_gene: .; v_gene: TRBV4-3; j_gene: TRBJ1-2; abundance: .; CDR3nt: TGCGCCAGCAGCCAAGTTTCCTCTAACTATGGCTACACCTTC; CDR3aa: CASSQVSSNYGYTF
d_gene: .; v_gene: TRBV19; j_gene: TRBJ2-3; abundance: .; CDR3nt: TGTGCCAGTACCCCTAGCCTGCGGGCAGATACGCAGTATTTT; CDR3aa: CASTPSLRADTQYF
d_gene: .; v_gene: TRBV4-1; j_gene: TRBJ1-1; abundance: few; CDR3nt: TGCGCCAGCAGGAACAGGGCATCGGACACTGAAGCTTTCTTT; CDR3aa: CASRNRASDTEAFF
d_gene: .; v_gene: TRBV30; j_gene: TRBJ1-4; abundance: .; CDR3nt: TGTGCCTGGAGTGTATCCGGGCTGGAGGAAAAACTGTTTTTT; CDR3aa: CAWSVSGLEEKLFF
d_gene: TRBD1; v_gene: TRBV5-1; j_gene: TRBJ1-2; abundance: .; CDR3nt: TGCGCCAGCAGGAGGGGACAGGGGTCCGGTGGCTACACCTTC; CDR3aa: CASRRGQGSGGYTF